The 2 T cell receptor beta chains below were found in one sample sequenced in a study of neurological immune-mediated disorders. MiXCR, run by TCRdb on the 5' RACE reads, gives a single entry per CDR3 protein. The table lists about 50,000 distinct CDR3 sequences, around a sixth of them singletons. Sequenced material: PBMCs. These TCRs come from a man in his sixties in good health.

This chain joins TRBV20-1 and TRBJ2-7, with D perhaps TRBD2 (5 bases). This CDR3 comprises 15 residues. V lost 1 base and J 0 bases, leaving 13 bases between the germline ends. Germline CDR1 and CDR2: DFQATT and SNEGSKA (reference sequence). The CDR3 is CSARAPATSSYEQYF. The CDR3 nucleotides read TGCAGTGCTAGAGCTCCGGCCACTAGCTCCTACGAGCAGTACTTC.

There are many counts of this clonotype. V usage is TRBV29-1 and J usage is TRBJ1-1; tentative D call: TRBD1 (6 bases). CDR1 is SQVTM and CDR2 is ANQGSEA in the germline V gene. V dropped 7 bases and J dropped 10 bases, with 19 bases sitting between them. This CDR3 is 12 amino acids long. In DNA, the CDR3 is TGCAGCGGCTCGCGACAGGAGCTATCAGCTTTCTTT. The encoded protein is CSGSRQELSAFF.